These T cell receptor beta chains were read from a single sample in a study of T cell responses to AZD1222 COVID-19 vaccine. Clones were read by immunoSEQ multiplex PCR, and TCRdb kept only the in-frame ones, dropping some. The sample includes approximately 100,000 clones, roughly 89% of them seen just once. This specimen consisted of peripheral blood, obtained on day 0 of AZD1222 vaccination. The origin of the receptors is an adult in good health. Both conserved end residues are part of each CDR3. D genes are given only for firm matches. The listing skips clone size in some rows; elsewhere it reads once, few, many or a size class.

v_call	clone_size	cdr3_length	j_call	d_call	cdr3_aa	cdr3_nt
TRBV18	-	16	TRBJ1-5	-	CASSPRSDHSNQPQHF	TGTGCCAGCTCACCGCGTTCGGATCATAGCAATCAGCCCCAGCATTTT
TRBV19	-	14	TRBJ2-7	-	CATRHRDTLYEQYF	TGTGCCACCCGACACCGGGACACCCTCTACGAGCAGTACTTC
TRBV5-4	-	12	TRBJ1-2	-	CASIEAGYGYTF	TGTGCCAGCATAGAGGCGGGCTATGGCTACACCTTC
TRBV7-3	-	17	TRBJ2-2	-	CASSLTPRGMNTGELFF	TGTGCCAGCAGCTTAACCCCCCGGGGGATGAACACCGGGGAGCTGTTTTTT
TRBV7-2	once	16	TRBJ2-5	TRBD2	CASTRGLAGGGETQYF	TGTGCCAGCACCCGGGGACTAGCGGGGGGCGGCGAGACCCAGTACTTC
TRBV4-3	-	17	TRBJ2-1	-	CASSQSGTRGSYNEQFF	TGCGCCAGCAGCCAATCTGGGACCCGGGGCTCCTACAATGAGCAGTTCTTC
TRBV7-3	-	11	TRBJ2-5	-	CASSAGETQYF	TGTGCCAGCAGCGCAGGAGAGACCCAGTACTTC
TRBV14	-	14	TRBJ1-1	-	CASSQEGGIPAAFF	TGTGCCAGCAGCCAAGAAGGAGGGATACCGGCAGCTTTCTTT
TRBV7-9	-	13	TRBJ2-7	TRBD1	CASSRDSSYEQYF	TGTGCCAGCAGCAGGGACAGTTCCTACGAGCAGTACTTC
TRBV5-8	-	16	TRBJ2-2	-	CASQKGTPVDTGELFF	TGTGCCAGCCAAAAAGGGACACCCGTCGACACCGGGGAGCTGTTTTTT
TRBV28	once	16	TRBJ1-2	-	CASSLRGGPYNYGYTF	TGTGCCAGCAGCCTCCGGGGGGGACCCTATAACTATGGCTACACCTTC
TRBV2	-	13	TRBJ1-1	TRBD1	CASRDRETTEAFF	TGTGCCAGCAGGGACAGGGAGACCACTGAAGCTTTCTTT
TRBV7-2	-	15	TRBJ1-3	-	CASNLDPGSGNTIYF	TGTGCCAGCAACCTTGACCCAGGCTCTGGAAACACCATATATTTT
TRBV11-1	-	15	TRBJ2-5	TRBD1	CASSLVGQGGETQYF	TGTGCCAGCAGCTTAGTGGGACAGGGCGGAGAGACCCAGTACTTC
TRBV6-5	-	15	TRBJ1-5	-	CASSQPYDSNQPQHF	TGTGCCAGCAGTCAGCCCTACGATAGCAATCAGCCCCAGCATTTT
TRBV7-2	-	15	TRBJ2-2	-	CASSSSVGYTGELFF	TGTGCCAGCAGCTCCTCCGTCGGCTACACCGGGGAGCTGTTTTTT
TRBV5-1	once	14	TRBJ2-7	TRBD1	CASSVGDRTYEQYF	TGCGCCAGCAGCGTCGGGGACAGAACCTACGAGCAGTACTTC
TRBV29-1	-	14	TRBJ1-3	-	CSVEGGGSGNTIYF	TGCAGCGTTGAAGGGGGGGGCTCTGGAAACACCATATATTTT
TRBV30	-	13	TRBJ1-1	-	CAWSVLSGGEAFF	TGTGCCTGGAGTGTACTCAGCGGGGGGGAAGCTTTCTTT
TRBV7-9	-	15	TRBJ2-7	TRBD1	CASSLLGQGSYEQYF	TGTGCCAGCAGCTTATTGGGACAGGGGTCCTACGAGCAGTACTTC
TRBV4-3	-	15	TRBJ2-3	-	CASSQGRRGGGTQYF	TGCGCCAGCAGCCAAGGCCGCAGGGGGGGAGGTACGCAGTATTTT
TRBV7-2	-	15	TRBJ2-3	-	CASSFRLGAGDTQYF	TGTGCCAGCAGCTTCCGACTAGGGGCCGGAGATACGCAGTATTTT
TRBV7-2	-	15	TRBJ1-5	-	CASSLVAGQNQPQHF	TGTGCCAGCAGCTTAGTGGCAGGGCAGAATCAGCCCCAGCATTTT
TRBV10-3	-	13	TRBJ1-5	-	CATRPTSNQPQHF	TGTGCCACCCGGCCGACCAGCAATCAGCCCCAGCATTTT
TRBV6-6	-	19	TRBJ2-1	-	CASSRGATGIWGEENEQFF	TGTGCCAGCAGTCGGGGGGCGACCGGGATTTGGGGTGAGGAAAATGAGCAGTTCTTC
TRBV7-2	-	16	TRBJ1-1	-	CASSLVTGPRNTEAFF	TGTGCCAGCAGCTTAGTTACCGGCCCAAGGAACACTGAAGCTTTCTTT
TRBV11-2	-	14	TRBJ2-7	TRBD1	CASRGDRFSYEQYF	TGTGCCAGCAGGGGGGACAGATTCTCCTACGAGCAGTACTTC
TRBV15	few	15	TRBJ1-2	-	CATSRVSLDIYGYTF	TGTGCCACCAGCAGAGTATCACTCGACATCTATGGCTACACCTTC
TRBV2	-	14	TRBJ1-1	-	CASSEEGGNTEAFF	TGTGCCAGCAGCGAGGAAGGGGGGAACACTGAAGCTTTCTTT
TRBV25-1	-	13	TRBJ1-1	-	CASSLSEMTEAFF	TGTGCCAGCAGTCTGTCCGAGATGACTGAAGCTTTCTTT
TRBV6-2/TRBV6-3	-	14	TRBJ2-5	-	CASSYSATQETQYF	TGTGCCAGCAGTTACTCGGCTACCCAAGAGACCCAGTACTTC
TRBV30	-	15	TRBJ1-4	TRBD1	CAWSYRGTLNEKLFF	TGTGCCTGGAGCTACAGGGGAACCCTTAATGAAAAACTGTTTTTT
TRBV3-1/TRBV3-2	-	16	TRBJ2-2	TRBD1	CASSPGQGTNTGELFF	TGTGCCAGCAGCCCTGGACAGGGGACCAACACCGGGGAGCTGTTTTTT
TRBV3-1/TRBV3-2	-	14	TRBJ1-1	-	CASSQSRGNTEAFF	TGTGCCAGCAGCCAAAGCAGGGGGAACACTGAAGCTTTCTTT
TRBV4-3	-	16	TRBJ1-4	TRBD1	CASSRKTRDREAKLFF	TGCGCCAGCAGCCGCAAAACCCGGGACAGGGAGGCAAAACTGTTTTTT
TRBV7-2	-	15	TRBJ2-7	TRBD2	CASSLVLAGEDEQYF	TGTGCCAGCAGCTTAGTTCTAGCGGGGGAAGACGAGCAGTACTTC
TRBV6-2/TRBV6-3	-	13	TRBJ1-6	-	CASSKDTGSPLHF	TGTGCCAGCAGCAAAGACACGGGTTCACCCCTCCACTTT
TRBV7-9	-	12	TRBJ1-1	-	CASSESLIKAFF	TGTGCCAGCAGCGAGTCACTAATAAAGGCTTTCTTT
TRBV2	-	20	TRBJ2-1	TRBD2	CASSDPLGGGISNTYNEQFF	TGTGCCAGCAGTGATCCCCTAGGCGGGGGAATTTCAAATACCTACAATGAGCAGTTCTTC
TRBV5-1	-	13	TRBJ1-2	-	CASSLDVNYGYTF	TGCGCCAGCAGCTTGGACGTAAACTATGGCTACACCTTC
TRBV6-5	-	14	TRBJ1-2	TRBD1	CASSLRDRVSGYTF	TGTGCCAGCAGTTTAAGGGACAGGGTCTCTGGCTACACCTTC
TRBV9	-	14	TRBJ1-2	-	CASSVRVGAGGYTF	TGTGCCAGCAGCGTTCGAGTGGGGGCGGGAGGCTACACCTTC
TRBV2	-	11	TRBJ1-1	-	CASSSPVEAFF	TGTGCCAGCTCCTCCCCGGTTGAAGCTTTCTTT
TRBV5-1	-	12	TRBJ1-2	-	CASSEQGKGYTF	TGCGCCAGCAGCGAACAGGGTAAAGGCTACACCTTC
TRBV5-1	-	14	TRBJ1-1	-	CASSFTPQNTEAFF	TGCGCCAGCAGCTTTACTCCCCAGAACACTGAAGCTTTCTTT